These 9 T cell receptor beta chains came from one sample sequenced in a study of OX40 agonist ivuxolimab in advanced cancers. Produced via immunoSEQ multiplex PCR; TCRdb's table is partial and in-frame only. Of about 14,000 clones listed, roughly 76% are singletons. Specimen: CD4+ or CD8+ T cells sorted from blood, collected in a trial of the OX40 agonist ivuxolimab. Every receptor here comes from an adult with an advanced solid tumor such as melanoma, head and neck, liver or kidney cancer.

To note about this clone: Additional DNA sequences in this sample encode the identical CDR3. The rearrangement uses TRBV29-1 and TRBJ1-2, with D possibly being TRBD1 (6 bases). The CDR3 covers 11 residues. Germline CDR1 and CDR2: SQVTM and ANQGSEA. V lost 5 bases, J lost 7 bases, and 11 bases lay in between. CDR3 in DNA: TGCAGCGTTTCTTCGGACAGTGGCTACACCTTC. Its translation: CSVSSDSGYTF.

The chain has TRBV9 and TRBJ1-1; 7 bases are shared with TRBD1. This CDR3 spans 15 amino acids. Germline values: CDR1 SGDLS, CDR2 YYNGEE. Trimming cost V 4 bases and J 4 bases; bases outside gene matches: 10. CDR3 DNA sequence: TGTGCCAGCAGCTCGACGGACAGGCACTCCACTGAAGCTTTCTTT. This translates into CASSSTDRHSTEAFF.

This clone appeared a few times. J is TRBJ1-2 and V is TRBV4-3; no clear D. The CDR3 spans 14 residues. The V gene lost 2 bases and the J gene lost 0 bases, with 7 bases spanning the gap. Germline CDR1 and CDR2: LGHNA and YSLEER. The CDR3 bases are TGCGCCAGCAGCCAACCGGAAGCTAACTATGGCTACACCTTC. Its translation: CASSQPEANYGYTF.

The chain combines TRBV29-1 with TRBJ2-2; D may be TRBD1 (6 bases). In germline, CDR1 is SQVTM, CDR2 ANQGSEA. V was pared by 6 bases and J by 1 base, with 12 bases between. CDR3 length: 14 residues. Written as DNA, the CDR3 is TGCAGCGTACTCAGGGGAAAGAACACCGGGGAGCTGTTTTTT. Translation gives CSVLRGKNTGELFF.

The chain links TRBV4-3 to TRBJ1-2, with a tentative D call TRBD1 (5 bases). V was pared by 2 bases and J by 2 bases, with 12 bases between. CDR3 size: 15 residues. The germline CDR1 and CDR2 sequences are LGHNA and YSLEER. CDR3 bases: TGCGCCAGCAGCCAATGGGTAGGGGTGAACTATGGCTACACCTTC. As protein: CASSQWVGVNYGYTF.

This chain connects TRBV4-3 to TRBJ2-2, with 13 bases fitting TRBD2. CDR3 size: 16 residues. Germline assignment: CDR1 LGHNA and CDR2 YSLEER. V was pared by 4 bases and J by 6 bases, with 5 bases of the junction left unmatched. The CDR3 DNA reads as TGCGCCAGCAGCCCCTGGACTAGCGGGGGCGCCGGGGAGCTGTTTTTT. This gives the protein CASSPWTSGGAGELFF.

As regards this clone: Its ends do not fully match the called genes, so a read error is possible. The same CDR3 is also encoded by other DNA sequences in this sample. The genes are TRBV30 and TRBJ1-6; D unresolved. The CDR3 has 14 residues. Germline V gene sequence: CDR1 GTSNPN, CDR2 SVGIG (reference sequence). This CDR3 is CAWTRSSYNSPLHF. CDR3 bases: TGTGCCTGGACTAGGAGCTCCTATAATTCACCTCTCCACTTT.

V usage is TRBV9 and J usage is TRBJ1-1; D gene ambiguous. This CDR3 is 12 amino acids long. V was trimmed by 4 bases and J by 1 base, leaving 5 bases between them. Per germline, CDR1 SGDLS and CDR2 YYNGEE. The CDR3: CASSPGNTEAFF. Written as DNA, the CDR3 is TGTGCCAGCAGCCCCGGGAACACTGAAGCTTTCTTT.

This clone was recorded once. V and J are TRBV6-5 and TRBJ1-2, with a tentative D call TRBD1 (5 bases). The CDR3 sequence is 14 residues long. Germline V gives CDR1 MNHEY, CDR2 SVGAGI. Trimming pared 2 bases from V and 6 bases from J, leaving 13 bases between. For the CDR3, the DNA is TGTGCCAGCAGTTACGGCAGGGAGATAGATGGCTACACCTTC. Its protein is CASSYGREIDGYTF.